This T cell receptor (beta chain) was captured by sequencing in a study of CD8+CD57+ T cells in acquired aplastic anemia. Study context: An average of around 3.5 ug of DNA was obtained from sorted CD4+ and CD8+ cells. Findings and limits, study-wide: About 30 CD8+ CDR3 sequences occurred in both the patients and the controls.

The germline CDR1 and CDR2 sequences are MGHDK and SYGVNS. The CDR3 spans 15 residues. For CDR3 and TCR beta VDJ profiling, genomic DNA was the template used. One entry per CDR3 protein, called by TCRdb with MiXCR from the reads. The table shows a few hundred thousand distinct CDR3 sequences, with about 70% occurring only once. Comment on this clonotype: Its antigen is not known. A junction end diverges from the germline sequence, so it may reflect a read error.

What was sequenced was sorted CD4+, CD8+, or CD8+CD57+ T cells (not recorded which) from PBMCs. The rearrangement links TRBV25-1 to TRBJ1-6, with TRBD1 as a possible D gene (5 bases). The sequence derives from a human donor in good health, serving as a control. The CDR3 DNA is TGTGCCAGCAGTGAATGGACATGGGATAATTCACCCCTCGACTTT. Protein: CASSEWTWDNSPLDF.